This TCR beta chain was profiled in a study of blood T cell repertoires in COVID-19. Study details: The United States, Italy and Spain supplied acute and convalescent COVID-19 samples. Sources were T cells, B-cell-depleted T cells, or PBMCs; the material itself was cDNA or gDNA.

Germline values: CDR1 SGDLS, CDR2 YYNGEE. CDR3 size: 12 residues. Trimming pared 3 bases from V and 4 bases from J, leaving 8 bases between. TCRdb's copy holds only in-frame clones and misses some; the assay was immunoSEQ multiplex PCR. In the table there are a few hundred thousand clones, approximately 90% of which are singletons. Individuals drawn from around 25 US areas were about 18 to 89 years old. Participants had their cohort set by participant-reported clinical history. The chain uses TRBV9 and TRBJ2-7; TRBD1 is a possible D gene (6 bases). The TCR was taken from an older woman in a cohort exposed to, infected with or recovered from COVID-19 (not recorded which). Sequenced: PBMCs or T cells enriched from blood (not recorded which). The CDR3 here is CASSADSYEQYF. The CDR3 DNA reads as TGTGCCAGCAGCGCGGACAGTTACGAGCAGTACTTC.